These 8 T cell receptor beta chains were sequenced from one sample in a study of cytomegalovirus exposure and HLA in healthy donors. The protocol was immunoSEQ multiplex PCR, while the TCRdb copy is restricted to in-frame clones and leaves out a portion. The sample yields over 200,000 clones, 90% seen once. The specimen sequenced was PBMCs. These TCRs come from a woman younger than 35 in good health and CMV-seronegative.

This clone was observed a few times. This sequence joins TRBV6-6 and TRBJ2-7; 7 bases line up with TRBD2. From germline, CDR1 is MNHNY and CDR2 SVGAGI (reference sequence). The V segment lost 4 bases and the J segment 6 bases; nucleotides outside the gene matches: 6. This CDR3 has 13 residues. The CDR3 is CASSLPAGVEQYF. The CDR3 bases are TGTGCCAGCAGTTTACCCGCGGGGGTCGAGCAGTACTTC.

This chain uses TRBV19 with TRBJ1-5, with TRBD1 identical over 9 bases. Per germline, CDR1 LNHDA and CDR2 SQIVND (reference sequence). The CDR3 has 16 residues. V lost 4 bases, J lost 7 bases, and 11 bases stayed unmatched. DNA for the CDR3: TGTGCCAGTAGTAGTGGGACAGGGCGAGGGGGACAGCCCCAGCATTTT. Translating gives CASSSGTGRGGQPQHF.

This clone was picked up a small number of times. The V call is TRBV7-2, the J call TRBJ2-7; 12 bases are shared with TRBD2. The V and J ends lost 5 bases and 7 bases, in that order; junction bases with no gene match: 9. Looked up from germline, CDR1 is SGHTA and CDR2 is FQGNSA. CDR3 length: 15 amino acids. The DNA for the CDR3 is TGTGCCAGCAGCCCCAGGACTAGCGGGGCCGGGGAGCAGTACTTC. It yields the protein CASSPRTSGAGEQYF.

CDR3 DNA sequence: TGTGCCAGCAGCTTAGCCGGGACAGCCAACACTGAAGCTTTCTTT. Translating gives CASSLAGTANTEAFF. The chain carries TRBV11-2 and TRBJ1-1; 7 nucleotides match TRBD1. The germline gives CDR1 SGHAT, CDR2 FQNNGV. CDR3 length: 15 residues. Unmatched junction bases numbered 4, after V lost 1 base and J lost 2 bases. Full variable domain (outside the CDR3, taken from reference TRBV11-2 and TRBJ1-1): EAGVAQSPRYKIIEKRQSVAFWCNPISGHATLYWYQQILGQGPKLLIQFQNNGVVDDSQLPKDRFSAERLKGVDSTLKIQPAKLEDSAVYLCASSLAGTANTEAFFGQGTRLTVV.

The CDR3 DNA sequence: TGCGCCAGCAGCCAAGATTTACAGGGCGGATATGGCTACACCTTC. As protein: CASSQDLQGGYGYTF. The V gene is TRBV4-3, the J gene TRBJ1-2, with a tentative D call TRBD1 (6 bases). This CDR3 contains 15 residues. With 0 bases removed from V and 5 bases from J, the gap between germline ends came to 13 bases. Germline CDR1 reads LGHNA; CDR2 reads YSLEER.

The chain uses TRBV4-3 and TRBJ2-1; tentatively, D is TRBD2 (5 bases). The germline gives CDR1 LGHNA, CDR2 YSLEER. The V gene lost 0 bases and the J gene lost 0 bases, with 12 bases spanning the gap. The CDR3 contains 17 residues. CDR3: CASSQESLAVSYNEQFF. CDR3 coding DNA: TGCGCCAGCAGCCAAGAGTCTCTAGCTGTCTCCTACAATGAGCAGTTCTTC.

This chain uses TRBV29-1 with TRBJ1-1, with 7 nucleotides matching TRBD1. Germline lookup yields CDR1 SQVTM and CDR2 ANQGSEA. The ends lost 5 bases at V and 0 bases at J; junction bases unmatched: 3. The CDR3 is 13 amino acids. CDR3 DNA: TGCAGCGTTCGGACAGGATTGAACACTGAAGCTTTCTTT. It is translated as CSVRTGLNTEAFF. The whole variable domain, filled in from reference TRBV29-1 and TRBJ1-1, reads SAVISQKPSRDICQRGTSLTIQCQVDSQVTMMFWYRQQPGQSLTLIATANQGSEATYESGFVIDKFPISRPNLTFSTLTVSNMSPEDSSIYLCSVRTGLNTEAFFGQGTRLTVV.

The table lists this clone with a few counts. The genes are TRBV7-8 and TRBJ1-1; D unresolved. Trimming left V 6 bases short and J 5 bases short, with 13 bases between. CDR1 and CDR2 from the germline V gene are SGHVS and FQNEAQ. This CDR3 comprises 13 residues. The CDR3 is CASRPVRGTEAFF. In nucleotides, the CDR3 is TGTGCCAGCAGGCCTGTCCGGGGAACTGAAGCTTTCTTT.